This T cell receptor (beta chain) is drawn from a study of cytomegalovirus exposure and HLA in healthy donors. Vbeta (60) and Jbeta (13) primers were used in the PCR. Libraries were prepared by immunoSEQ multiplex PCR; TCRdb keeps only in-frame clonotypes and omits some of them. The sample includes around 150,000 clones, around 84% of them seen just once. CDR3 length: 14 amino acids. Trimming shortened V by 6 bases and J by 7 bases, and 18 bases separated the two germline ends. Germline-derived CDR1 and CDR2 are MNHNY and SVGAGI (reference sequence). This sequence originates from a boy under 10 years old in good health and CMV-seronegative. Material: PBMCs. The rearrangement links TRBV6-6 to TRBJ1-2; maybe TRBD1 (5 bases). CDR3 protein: CASSNAGDFRGYTF. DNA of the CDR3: TGTGCCAGCAGCAACGCGGGGGATTTCCGTGGCTACACCTTC.